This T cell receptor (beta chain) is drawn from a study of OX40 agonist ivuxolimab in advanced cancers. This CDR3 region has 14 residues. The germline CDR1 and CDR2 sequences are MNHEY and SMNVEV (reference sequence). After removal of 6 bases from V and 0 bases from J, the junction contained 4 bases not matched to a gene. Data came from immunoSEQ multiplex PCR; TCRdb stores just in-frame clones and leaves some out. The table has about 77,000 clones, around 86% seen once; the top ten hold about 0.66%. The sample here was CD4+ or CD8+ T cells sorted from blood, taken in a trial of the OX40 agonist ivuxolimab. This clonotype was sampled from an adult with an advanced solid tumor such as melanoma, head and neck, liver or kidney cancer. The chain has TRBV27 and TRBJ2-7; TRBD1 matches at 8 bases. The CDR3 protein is CASRRTGLSYEQYF. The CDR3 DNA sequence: TGTGCCAGCAGGAGGACAGGGCTCTCCTACGAGCAGTACTTC.